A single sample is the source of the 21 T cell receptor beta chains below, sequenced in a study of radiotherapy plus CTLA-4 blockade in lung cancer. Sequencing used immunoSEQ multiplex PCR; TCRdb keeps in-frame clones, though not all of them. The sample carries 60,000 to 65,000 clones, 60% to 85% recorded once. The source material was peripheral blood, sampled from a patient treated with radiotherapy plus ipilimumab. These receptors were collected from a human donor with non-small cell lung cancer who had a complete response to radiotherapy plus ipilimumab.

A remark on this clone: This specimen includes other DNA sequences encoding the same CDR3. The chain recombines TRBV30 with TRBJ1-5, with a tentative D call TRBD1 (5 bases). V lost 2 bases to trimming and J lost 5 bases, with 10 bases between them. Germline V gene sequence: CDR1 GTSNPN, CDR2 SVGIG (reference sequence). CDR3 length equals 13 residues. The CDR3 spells CAWSIREDQPQHF. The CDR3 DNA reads TGTGCCTGGAGTATCAGGGAGGATCAGCCCCAGCATTTT. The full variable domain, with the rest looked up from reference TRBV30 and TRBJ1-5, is SQTIHQWPATLVQPVGSPLSLECTVEGTSNPNLYWYRQAAGRGLQLLFYSVGIGQISSEVPQNLSASRPQDRQFILSSKKLLLSDSGFYLCAWSIREDQPQHFGDGTRLSIL.

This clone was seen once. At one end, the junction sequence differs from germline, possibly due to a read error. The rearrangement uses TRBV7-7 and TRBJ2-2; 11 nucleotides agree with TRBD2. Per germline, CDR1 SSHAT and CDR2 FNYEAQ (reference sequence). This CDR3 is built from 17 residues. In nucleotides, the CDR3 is TGTGCTAGCAGCTCGACTAGCGGGAAGGGACACACCGGGGAGCTGTTTTTT. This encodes CASSSTSGKGHTGELFF.

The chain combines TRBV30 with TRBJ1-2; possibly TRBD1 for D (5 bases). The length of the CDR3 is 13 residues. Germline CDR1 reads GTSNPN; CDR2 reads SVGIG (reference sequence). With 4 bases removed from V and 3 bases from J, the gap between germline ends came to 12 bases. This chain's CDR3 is CAWIGGYHYGYTF. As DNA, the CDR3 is TGTGCCTGGATTGGGGGTTACCACTATGGCTACACCTTC.

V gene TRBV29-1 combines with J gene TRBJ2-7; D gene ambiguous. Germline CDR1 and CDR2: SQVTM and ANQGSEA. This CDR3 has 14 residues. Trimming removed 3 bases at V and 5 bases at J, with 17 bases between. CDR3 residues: CSVEFGRRNNEQYF. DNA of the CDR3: TGCAGCGTTGAGTTCGGGCGTCGGAACAACGAGCAGTACTTC.

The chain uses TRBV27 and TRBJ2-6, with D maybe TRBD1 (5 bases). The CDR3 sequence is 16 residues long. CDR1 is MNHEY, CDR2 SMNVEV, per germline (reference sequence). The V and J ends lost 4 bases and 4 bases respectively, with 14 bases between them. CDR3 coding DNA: TGTGCCAGCAGTTCGCCCTCAGGGTCGGGGGCCAACGTCCTGACTTTC. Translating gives CASSSPSGSGANVLTF. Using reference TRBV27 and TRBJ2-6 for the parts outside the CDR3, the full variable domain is EAQVTQNPRYLITVTGKKLTVTCSQNMNHEYMSWYRQDPGLGLRQIYYSMNVEVTDKGDVPEGYKVSRKEKRNFPLILESPSPNQTSLYFCASSSPSGSGANVLTFGAGSRLTVL.

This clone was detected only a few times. The CDR3 spells CASSLVGQSSYEQYV. The CDR3 DNA follows: TGTGCCAGCAGCTTGGTGGGACAAAGCTCCTACGAGCAGTACGTC. The chain carries TRBV5-4 and TRBJ2-7, with D possibly being TRBD1 (6 bases). CDR3 length: 15 amino acids. The ends were cut back, 0 bases at V and 0 bases at J, with 10 bases in the middle. Per germline, CDR1 SGHNT and CDR2 YYREEE (reference sequence).

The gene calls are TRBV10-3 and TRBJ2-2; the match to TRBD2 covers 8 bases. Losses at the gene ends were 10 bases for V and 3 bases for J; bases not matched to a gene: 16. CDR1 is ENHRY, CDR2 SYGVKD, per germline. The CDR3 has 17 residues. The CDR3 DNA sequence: TGTGCCACCGAGGGGAAAGCGGGAGTAATGTACACCGGGGAGCTGTTTTTT. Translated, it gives CATEGKAGVMYTGELFF.

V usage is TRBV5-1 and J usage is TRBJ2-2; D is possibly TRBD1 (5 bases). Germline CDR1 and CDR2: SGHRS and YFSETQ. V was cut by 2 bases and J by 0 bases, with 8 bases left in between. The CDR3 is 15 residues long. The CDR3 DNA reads TGCGCCAGCAGCTTCCAGGGCCCGAACACCGGGGAGCTGTTTTTT. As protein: CASSFQGPNTGELFF.

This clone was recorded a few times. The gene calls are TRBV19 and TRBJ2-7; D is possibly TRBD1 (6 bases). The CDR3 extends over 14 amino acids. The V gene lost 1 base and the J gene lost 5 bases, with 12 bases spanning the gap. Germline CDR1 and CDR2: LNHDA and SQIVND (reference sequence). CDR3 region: CASSIGDRLNEQYF. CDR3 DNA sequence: TGTGCCAGTAGTATAGGCGACAGGCTCAACGAGCAGTACTTC.

CDR3 nucleotide sequence: TGTGCCAGCACGGGGGTTGGCGATTCACCCCTCCACTTT. Translation gives CASTGVGDSPLHF. The chain recombines TRBV6-1 with TRBJ1-6, with a possible D match to TRBD1 (5 bases). Germline values: CDR1 MNHNS, CDR2 SASEGT. The CDR3 spans 13 residues. Trimming removed 7 bases from V and 8 bases from J, with 12 bases in between.

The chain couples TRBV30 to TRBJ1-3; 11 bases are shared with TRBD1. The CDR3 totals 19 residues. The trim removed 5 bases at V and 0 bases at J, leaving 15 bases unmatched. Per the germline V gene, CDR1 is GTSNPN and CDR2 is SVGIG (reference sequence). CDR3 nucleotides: TGTGCCTGGGCCCCGGGACAGGGGGTATTTGTCGACTCTGGAAACACCATATATTTT. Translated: CAWAPGQGVFVDSGNTIYF.

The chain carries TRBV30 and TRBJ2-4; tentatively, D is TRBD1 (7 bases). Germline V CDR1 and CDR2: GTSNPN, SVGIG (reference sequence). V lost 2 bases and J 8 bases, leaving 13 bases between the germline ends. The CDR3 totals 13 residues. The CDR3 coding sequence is TGTGCCTGGAGTACTACAGGGGAGGACATTCAGTACTTC. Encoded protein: CAWSTTGEDIQYF.

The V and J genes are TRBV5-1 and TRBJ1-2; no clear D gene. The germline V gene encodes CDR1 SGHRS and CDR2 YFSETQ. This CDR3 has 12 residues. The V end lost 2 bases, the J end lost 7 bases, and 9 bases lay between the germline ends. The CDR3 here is CASSFSKAGYTF. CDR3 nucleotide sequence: TGCGCCAGCAGCTTTTCGAAGGCTGGCTACACCTTC.

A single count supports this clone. The CDR3 here is CATSRDRWLSTYEQYF. CDR3 nucleotide sequence: TGTGCCACCAGCAGAGATAGGTGGTTGAGCACCTACGAGCAGTACTTC. The chain carries TRBV15 and TRBJ2-7; D call uncertain. CDR1 and CDR2 (germline): LNHNV, YYDKDF (reference sequence). V lost 0 bases and J lost 2, with 14 bases in between. CDR3 length: 16 residues.

The CDR3, as DNA: TGCGCCAGCAGCCGCCTTAGCGGGAGCACAGATACGCAGTATTTT. Its translation is CASSRLSGSTDTQYF. J is TRBJ2-3 and V is TRBV5-1; TRBD2 matches at 7 bases. Germline lookup yields CDR1 SGHRS and CDR2 YFSETQ. This CDR3 is built from 15 residues. J lost 0 bases, V lost 4 bases, and 5 bases had no gene match.

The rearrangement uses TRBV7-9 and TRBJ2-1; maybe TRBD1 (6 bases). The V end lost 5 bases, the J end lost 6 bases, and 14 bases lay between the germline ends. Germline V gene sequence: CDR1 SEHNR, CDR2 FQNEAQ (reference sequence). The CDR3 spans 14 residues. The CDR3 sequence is CASSPPTGLNEQFF. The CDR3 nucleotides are TGTGCCAGCAGCCCCCCGACAGGTCTCAATGAGCAGTTCTTC.

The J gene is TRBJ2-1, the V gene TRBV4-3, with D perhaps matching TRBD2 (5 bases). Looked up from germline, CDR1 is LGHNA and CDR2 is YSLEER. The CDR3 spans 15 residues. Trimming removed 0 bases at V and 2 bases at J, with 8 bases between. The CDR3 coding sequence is TGCGCCAGCAGCCAAGATCTACTAGCCTACAATGAGCAGTTCTTC. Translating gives CASSQDLLAYNEQFF.

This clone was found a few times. CDR3 in amino acids: CASSFVQGAAYEQYF. The CDR3 DNA reads TGTGCCAGCAGCTTTGTGCAGGGAGCTGCCTACGAGCAGTACTTC. The chain employs TRBV7-2 and TRBJ2-7; D is possibly TRBD1 or TRBD2 (5 bases each). Germline V CDR1 and CDR2: SGHTA, FQGNSA. V was pared by 3 bases and J by 2 bases, with 14 bases between. This CDR3 is built from 15 residues.

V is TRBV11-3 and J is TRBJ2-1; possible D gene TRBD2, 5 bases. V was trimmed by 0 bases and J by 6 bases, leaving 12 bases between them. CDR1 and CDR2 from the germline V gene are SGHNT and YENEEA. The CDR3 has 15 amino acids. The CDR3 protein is CASSLDHFGGNEQFF. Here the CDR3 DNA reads TGTGCCAGCAGCTTAGATCATTTTGGAGGCAATGAGCAGTTCTTC.

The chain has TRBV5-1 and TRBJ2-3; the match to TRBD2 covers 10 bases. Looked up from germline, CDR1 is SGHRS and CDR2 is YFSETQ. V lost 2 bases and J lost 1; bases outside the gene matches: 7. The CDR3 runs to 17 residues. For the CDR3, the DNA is TGCGCCAGCAGCTTAGGCTTAGCGGGGGGTGGCACAGATACGCAGTATTTT. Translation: CASSLGLAGGGTDTQYF.

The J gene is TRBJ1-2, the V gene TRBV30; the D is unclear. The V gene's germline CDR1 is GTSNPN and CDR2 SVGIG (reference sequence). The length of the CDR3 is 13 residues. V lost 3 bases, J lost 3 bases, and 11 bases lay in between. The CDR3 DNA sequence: TGTGCCTGGAGCCTCTTGGCGGACTATGGCTACACCTTC. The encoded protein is CAWSLLADYGYTF. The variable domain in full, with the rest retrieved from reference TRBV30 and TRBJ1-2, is SQTIHQWPATLVQPVGSPLSLECTVEGTSNPNLYWYRQAAGRGLQLLFYSVGIGQISSEVPQNLSASRPQDRQFILSSKKLLLSDSGFYLCAWSLLADYGYTFGSGTRLTVV.